The clone carrying this TCR beta chain was recorded many times. Its cognate antigen is unknown. This sample is part of a study of Graves' ophthalmopathy and Graves' hyperthyroidism. On the study more broadly: Peripheral blood (taken before any treatment) was collected at initial diagnosis.

Scientists amplified the TCR beta CDR3 regions from RNA transcripts. HTBI-primed first-round RT-PCR preceded second-round multiplex PCR. One entry per CDR3 protein, called by TCRdb with MiXCR from the multiplex PCR reads. The top ten hold 3% to 3.5% of the sample, which has around 600,000 distinct CDR3 sequences, about 38% seen once. Study conclusions and caveats: Most expanded thyroid clonotypes above 0.001 frequency also appeared in blood. The model flagged ophthalmopathy progression at about 68% sensitivity and about 72% specificity.

The germline V gene encodes CDR1 MRHNA and CDR2 SNTAGT. Trimming removed 3 bases from V and 4 bases from J; junction bases left unmatched: 2. This CDR3 comprises 13 residues. Source material: peripheral blood. This sequence was found in an adult man with Graves' ophthalmopathy. The genes are TRBV6-4 and TRBJ2-5; 7 positions match TRBD2. The DNA for the CDR3 is TGTGCCAGCAGTGAGAGGGAGGGAGAGACCCAGTACTTC. This encodes CASSEREGETQYF.